The clone carrying this T cell receptor (beta chain) was recorded many times. Antigen specificity is unknown. This entry is derived from a study of spatial heterogeneity in lung cancer. Study background: Counts of TCR transcripts in tumor regions correlated strongly with a matched bulk RNA-seq T cell module score.

General observations from the study: Mutation tallies in tumors tracked expanded intratumoral alpha and beta TCR counts.

TCRdb called the 5' RACE reads again in MiXCR, with one record for every CDR3 protein. This table holds 4,400 or so distinct CDR3 sequences, approximately 6.1% found once. Sample time point: sample taken at primary tumor resection. The germline V gene has CDR1 SGHAT and CDR2 FQNNGV. The CDR3 has 18 residues. V was pared by 0 bases and J by 2 bases, with 9 bases of the junction left unmatched. The input for sequencing was lung tumor tissue, taken at surgery. V is TRBV11-2 and J is TRBJ2-3; 9 bases match TRBD1. This TCR was recovered from a male donor with early-stage non-small cell lung cancer. The CDR3 sequence: CASSLEGGQGYITDTQYF. The CDR3 DNA reads as TGTGCCAGCAGCTTAGAGGGGGGACAGGGATATATCACAGATACGCAGTATTTT.